This T cell receptor beta chain was documented in a study of blood T cells in healthy people across ages (dated by TCRdb to the mid-2010s). Looking at the study overall: In model experiments, template switching captured about one uniquely barcoded TCR beta cDNA molecule for every two T cells. Age-related changes in TCR beta repertoire diversity were measured in the study by deep sequencing normalized with unique cDNA molecular identifiers. The donors were split into four age groups: young (average about 16 years), middle-aged (roughly 42), aged (about 62) and long-lived (82). Two additional independent replicas of 1 million unique cDNA reads from the same blood draw were analyzed for two donors (one aged 18 to 30 and one aged 80 or older).

What the authors observed across the whole study: Estimates of total diversity based on one million sequenced T cells were regarded as lower bounds and as underestimates. A strong correlation was found between observed TCR beta diversity and the percentage of naive T cells measured by flow cytometry. Donor CMV infection status was unknown, potentially confounding age-related changes in expanded clonotypes. Compared with the aged group, the long-lived group had more naive CD4+ T cells, fewer expanded clones and increased TCR diversity, suggesting age selection. As age increased, observed TCR beta diversity per million T cells dropped in a roughly linear way, and a significant reduction was already evident by age about 40. Conclusive comparison of naive and antigen-experienced compartments was prevented by the profiling of bulk unsorted PBMCs.

In the case of this clonotype: Its antigen target is currently unknown. There are no base qualities to consult, and no much larger clone falls within one base.

Donors were about 36 systemically healthy Caucasian individuals from Russia aged about 6 to 100 years. Roughly 9.5 milliliters of peripheral blood were drawn from each donor into EDTA-treated Vacutainer tubes. Ficoll-Paque density-gradient centrifugation was used to isolate PBMCs, with at least 6.5 million per sample. Trizol reagent was used to extract total RNA from the PBMCs, yielding at least 5.5 micrograms per sample. The percentages of naive CD45RAhigh/CD27high T cells were determined by flow cytometry on a PBMC aliquot from every donor. From the germline V gene, CDR1 is SGHDT and CDR2 is YYEEEE. From its cysteine to its phenylalanine, the CDR3 spans 15 amino acids. Just CDR3 DNA is preserved here, 45 bases in frame from base 1. Trimming costs V 4 bases and J 2 bases, and their ends lie 16 bases apart. Library preparation employed 5' RACE. Reads for this sample came from an Illumina HiSeq 2500. The second PCR ran for roughly 7 to 12 cycles and used a J-beta primer mix along with a sample-barcoded 5' primer. A unique molecular identifier was introduced onto each TCR beta cDNA molecule by a template-switch 5' adaptor carrying 12 random nucleotides. Each sample yielded at least 3 million CDR3-containing paired-end reads. First-strand cDNA was synthesized from all RNA with the Mint cDNA synthesis kit, primed by a TRBC-specific oligonucleotide. Following uracil-DNA glycosylase treatment, a first 18-cycle PCR with universal primers M1SS and BC2_uni_R was performed on all cDNA. From the authors' description of their analysis: For normalization, 1 million high-quality reads, each with a distinct molecular identifier, were randomly selected from each sample. Reads with shared molecular identifiers were discarded instead of being binned into consensus sequences. MiTCR, with a Q25 quality threshold and the strictest error-elimination algorithm, was used for CDR3 identification, clonotype clustering and error correction. A nonparametric unseen species model using Euler transformation provided a lower-bound estimate of total TCR beta diversity. Using fastp trimming at Q25 and MiXCR clonotype assembly, TCRdb reanalyzed the public sequencing data and kept in-frame beta chains. A single entry per CDR3 protein holds the most common genes and DNA from its merged rows. The V and J calls were determined by TCRdb, not by the authors. Present in this sample are some 1,000,000 distinct CDR3 sequences, approximately 26% of which were seen just once. The ten largest clones take up about 0.69% of the sample.

The data were also submitted as part of a second study, on T cells of mothers and their children. The other study reports the following: Nine systemically healthy Caucasian individuals served as donors, namely three mothers together with their six children. cDNA synthesis used all of the extracted RNA, with 1.5 ug of RNA in each 15 ul reaction. In the second PCR, sample barcodes and 2-4 random nucleotides were introduced via the M1S primer. Over 8.5 million TCR beta CDR3 reads were obtained for each mother, and some 3.1 million reads were obtained for each child. In both related and unrelated pairs, thymic selection shapes the output of TCR recombination in a similar way, with inherited differences having only a minor effect. Normalized repertoire overlap was always found to be slightly, but never significantly, higher in related mother-child pairs than in unrelated mother-child pairs. No persistent microchimeric T cell clones were found, with a detection sensitivity of approximately 110 clones per million clonotypes. To look for features that set related mother-child pairs apart from unrelated individuals, the researchers ran deep NGS to compare the TCR beta repertoires of mothers and children. The mean age was roughly 40 +/- 4 years for the mothers and roughly 10 +/- 4 years for the children. After adapter ligation with NEBNext reagents, the libraries were sequenced on Illumina HiSeq 2000 with 100+100 nt paired-end reads. To avoid cross-contamination, the mother libraries and the child libraries were prepared a month apart and sequenced in separate runs. Between about 500,000 and 2,300,000 distinct TCR beta clonotypes were identified per donor. Naive TCR beta clonotypes were estimated from low-frequency clonotypes matched to each donor's FACS-determined naive share, without sorting.

The clonotype comes from a girl aged 2-10 years in good health. The chain joins TRBV5-6 to TRBJ2-7; the D gene is possibly TRBD1, with 5 bases matching. The material sequenced was blood. The CDR3 reads CASSTSDRHPYEQYF. The DNA sequence reads TGTGCCAGCAGCACCTCTGACAGACATCCCTACGAGCAGTACTTC.